The 21 T cell receptor beta chains below come from one sample, sequenced in a study of shared clonotypes between healthy human individuals. Sequenced by immunoSEQ multiplex PCR; TCRdb stores in-frame clones only, minus some. The sample yields around 700,000 clones, about 90% seen once. Naive CD8 populations comprised CD45RO-negative cells positively selected for CCR7, excluding terminally differentiated effector memory CD45RA+ cells. Sequencing used naive CD8+ T cells sorted from blood. Receptors were obtained from a man aged 30 to 45 in good health.

This clone is a singleton in its sample. The chain combines TRBV13 with TRBJ1-2; no firm D call. The V end lost 3 bases, the J end lost 7 bases, and 9 bases lay between the germline ends. Germline V gives CDR1 PRHDT, CDR2 FYEKMQ (reference sequence). CDR3 length: 12 residues. The CDR3 bases are TGTGCCAGCAGCTTGGCGAACGGTGGCTACACCTTC. Protein product: CASSLANGGYTF.

Turning to this clone: This sample also contains other DNA sequences that code for the same CDR3. J is TRBJ2-3 and V is TRBV27; 12 nucleotides align to TRBD2. This CDR3 has 17 amino acids. The V segment lost 1 base and the J segment 0 bases; nucleotides outside the gene matches: 2. Germline V lookup: CDR1 MNHEY, CDR2 SMNVEV (reference sequence). The chain's CDR3 is CASSLLGTSGSTDTQYF. The DNA of the CDR3 is TGTGCCAGCAGTTTATTGGGGACTAGCGGGAGCACAGATACGCAGTATTTT.

CDR3: CASSAAQAGGYNEQFF. The DNA for the CDR3 is TGTGCCAGCAGCGCAGCCCAAGCGGGAGGGTACAATGAGCAGTTCTTC. The chain uses TRBV9 and TRBJ2-1; 10 bases agree with TRBD2. The CDR3 totals 16 residues. V dropped 3 bases and J dropped 4; count of bases not matched to a gene: 7. Per germline, CDR1 SGDLS and CDR2 YYNGEE.

The chain uses TRBV11-1 and TRBJ2-3; tentatively, D is TRBD1 or TRBD2 (6 bases each). The V gene's germline CDR1 is SGHAT and CDR2 FQDESV (reference sequence). Trimming shortened V by 1 base and J by 6 bases, and 11 bases separated the two germline ends. CDR3 length: 14 amino acids. The CDR3 nucleotides read TGTGCCAGCAGCTTAGTAGGGGGGTCCGATACGCAGTATTTT. Translating it yields CASSLVGGSDTQYF.

The chain is built from TRBV5-4 and TRBJ2-1; D possibly matches TRBD1 or TRBD2 (5 bases each). The CDR3 extends over 15 amino acids. Germline assignment: CDR1 SGHNT and CDR2 YYREEE (reference sequence). V dropped 6 bases and J dropped 3 bases, with 16 bases sitting between them. CDR3 coding DNA: TGTGCCAGCACTACGGGGACGACTCTCTACAATGAGCAGTTCTTC. Translating it yields CASTTGTTLYNEQFF.

This chain connects TRBV29-1 to TRBJ1-3, with 7 nucleotides matching TRBD1. CDR3 size: 13 residues. Germline V lookup: CDR1 SQVTM, CDR2 ANQGSEA. Unmatched junction bases numbered 4, after V lost 5 bases and J lost 3 bases. DNA of the CDR3: TGCAGCGTTAGACAGGGACTTGGAAACACCATATATTTT. Protein sequence: CSVRQGLGNTIYF.

The V and J genes are TRBV27 and TRBJ2-7; D is tentatively TRBD1 or TRBD2 (5 bases each). The CDR3 spans 15 residues. From germline, CDR1 is MNHEY and CDR2 SMNVEV (reference sequence). With 3 bases removed from V and 3 bases from J, the gap between germline ends came to 15 bases. CDR3 sequence reads: CASSFLQGPNYEQYF. The CDR3 DNA reads as TGTGCCAGCAGTTTTCTCCAGGGACCGAACTACGAGCAGTACTTC.

The rearrangement joins TRBV14 to TRBJ2-7; D ambiguous. The CDR3 covers 15 residues. The V end lost 3 bases, the J end lost 0 bases, and 12 bases lay between the germline ends. Germline CDR1 and CDR2: SGHDN and FVKESK. The CDR3 sequence: CASSHTVTPSYEQYF. DNA for the CDR3: TGTGCCAGCAGCCATACAGTTACCCCCTCCTACGAGCAGTACTTC.

V usage is TRBV15 and J usage is TRBJ2-3, with 7 nucleotides matching TRBD2. The CDR3 sequence is 17 residues long. V lost 2 bases, J lost 4 bases, and 12 bases stayed unmatched. CDR1 is LNHNV and CDR2 is YYDKDF in the germline V gene (reference sequence). The CDR3 sequence: CATSRPPGEGKPDTQYF. The CDR3 coding sequence is TGTGCCACCAGCAGACCACCTGGGGAGGGGAAACCAGATACGCAGTATTTT. Complete variable domain (other parts from reference TRBV15 and TRBJ2-3): DAMVIQNPRYQVTQFGKPVTLSCSQTLNHNVMYWYQQKSSQAPKLLFHYYDKDFNNEADTPDNFQSRRPNTSFCFLDIRSPGLGDTAMYLCATSRPPGEGKPDTQYFGPGTRLTVL.

The chain carries TRBV4-1 and TRBJ2-1, with D tentatively TRBD2 (6 bases). The CDR3 contains 13 residues. V was clipped by 1 base and J by 7 bases, with 8 bases between them. Looked up from germline, CDR1 is MGHRA and CDR2 is YSYEKL. The CDR3 nucleotides read TGCGCCAGCAGCCAAGTTAGCGGAAATGAGCAGTTCTTC. Translating gives CASSQVSGNEQFF.

This chain joins TRBV4-3 and TRBJ2-7; 10 nucleotides line up with TRBD2. The CDR3 sequence is 17 residues long. The germline V gene has CDR1 LGHNA and CDR2 YSLEER. V was pared by 3 bases and J by 6 bases, with 14 bases of the junction left unmatched. CDR3 nucleotide sequence: TGCGCCAGCAGCCAGAGTTCTTCCGGACTAGCGGTGCCCGAGCAGTACTTC. This translates into CASSQSSSGLAVPEQYF.

The chain joins TRBV5-4 to TRBJ2-3; the D gene is possibly TRBD2 (5 bases). The CDR3 is made up of 16 amino acids. Trimming cost V 4 bases and J 5 bases, with 20 bases left between them. Germline CDR1 is SGHNT and CDR2 is YYREEE (reference sequence). In DNA form, the CDR3 reads TGTGCCAGCAGCGACCTGGGTGGGAGAGGGATAGATACGCAGTATTTT. Encoded protein: CASSDLGGRGIDTQYF. The full variable domain, with the rest looked up from reference TRBV5-4 and TRBJ2-3, is ETGVTQSPTHLIKTRGQQVTLRCSSQSGHNTVSWYQQALGQGPQFIFQYYREEENGRGNFPPRFSGLQFPNYSSELNVNALELDDSALYLCASSDLGGRGIDTQYFGPGTRLTVL.

The J gene is TRBJ2-1, the V gene TRBV29-1, with 8 bases fitting TRBD2. The junction had 8 bases not matched to a gene; V was cut back by 6 bases and J by 7 bases. CDR1 and CDR2 from the germline V gene are SQVTM and ANQGSEA. The CDR3 length is 13 residues. DNA of the CDR3: TGCAGCGTCGCGGGAGGTAGTTGGAATGAGCAGTTCTTC. It is translated as CSVAGGSWNEQFF.

The V call is TRBV4-3, the J call TRBJ2-7; D perhaps matches TRBD2 (6 bases). Deletions cut 4 bases from V and 4 bases from J, with 20 bases between. The CDR3 covers 16 residues. From germline, CDR1 is LGHNA and CDR2 YSLEER. In DNA, the CDR3 is TGCGCCAGCAGCCCAACCTTTGGAGGCGGGGATTACGAGCAGTACTTC. Encoded protein: CASSPTFGGGDYEQYF.

CDR3 protein: CASSVGRSYDRAGEQYF. CDR3 bases: TGTGCCAGCAGCGTAGGACGGAGTTATGACAGGGCGGGCGAGCAGTACTTC. This chain links TRBV9 with TRBJ2-7; 7 bases line up with TRBD1. The V gene end was trimmed by 0 bases and the J gene end by 6 bases; junction bases not matched to a gene: 15. Germline V lookup: CDR1 SGDLS, CDR2 YYNGEE. CDR3 length: 17 residues.

The chain is built from TRBV28 and TRBJ2-5; D is unclear. Germline V lookup: CDR1 MDHEN, CDR2 SYDVKM. The CDR3 is 12 amino acids. V was trimmed by 10 bases and J by 2 bases, leaving 11 bases between them. The CDR3 DNA reads TGTGCCACCACCAGGCCACAAGAGACCCAGTACTTC. Residues: CATTRPQETQYF.

This chain uses TRBV6-5 with TRBJ2-5; D ambiguous. The germline gives CDR1 MNHEY, CDR2 SVGAGI. Trimming pared 1 base from V and 6 bases from J, leaving 3 bases between. The CDR3 contains 11 residues. The CDR3 DNA sequence: TGTGCCAGCAGTTACTTGCAGACCCAGTACTTC. As protein: CASSYLQTQYF.

V gene TRBV7-9 combines with J gene TRBJ2-7, with 10 bases matching TRBD1. CDR3 length equals 15 residues. Trimming removed 4 bases from V and 4 bases from J; junction bases left unmatched: 7. Germline V gene sequence: CDR1 SEHNR, CDR2 FQNEAQ (reference sequence). CDR3 in DNA: TGTGCCAGCAGCTCGACCGGGACAGGGGTTTACGAGCAGTACTTC. The encoded protein is CASSSTGTGVYEQYF.

The V and J genes are TRBV29-1 and TRBJ1-1; D is unclear. This CDR3 is built from 12 residues. Trimming shortened V by 4 bases and J by 4 bases, and 10 bases separated the two germline ends. Germline values: CDR1 SQVTM, CDR2 ANQGSEA. CDR3 amino acids: CSVVRAGTEAFF. The CDR3 DNA reads TGCAGCGTTGTTAGAGCAGGCACTGAAGCTTTCTTT.

V usage is TRBV9 and J usage is TRBJ1-2, with D possibly being TRBD1 (6 bases). CDR1 is SGDLS and CDR2 is YYNGEE in the germline V gene. Trimming removed 3 bases at V and 3 bases at J, with 18 bases between. The CDR3 length is 16 residues. CDR3 in amino acids: CASSEGITGSDYGYTF. The DNA for the CDR3 is TGTGCCAGCAGCGAGGGCATTACAGGGTCGGACTATGGCTACACCTTC.

The V call is TRBV29-1, the J call TRBJ2-1; 8 nucleotides align to TRBD2. Losses at the gene ends were 5 bases for V and 8 bases for J; bases not matched to a gene: 8. Looked up from germline, CDR1 is SQVTM and CDR2 is ANQGSEA. The CDR3 covers 13 residues. The chain's CDR3 is CSVLSGSLHEQFF. CDR3 nucleotide sequence: TGCAGCGTTCTAAGCGGGAGCCTCCATGAGCAGTTCTTC.